This record concerns one T cell receptor beta chain sequence. The target antigen is unknown. The CDR3 totals 14 residues. The germline CDR1 and CDR2 sequences are WSHSY and SAAADI. V dropped 4 bases and J dropped 4 bases, with 11 bases sitting between them. These data come from a study of cytomegalovirus exposure and HLA in healthy donors. Primers for the PCR totalled 60 Vbeta and 13 Jbeta. TCRdb's table, derived via immunoSEQ multiplex PCR, lists solely in-frame clones and lacks some. The sample comprises about 110,000 clones, roughly four fifths of which are singletons, and roughly 1.6% rests with the top ten. General observations from the study: Versus the 666-donor mean, an Asian-associated ancestry cluster reportedly showed fewer N-insertions in a later analysis. Productive status was seen about 90% or about 30% of the time for most TCR beta V segments in an earlier analysis. Association of around 17,000 TCR beta sequences with HLA alleles was found at 0.05 false discovery rate in a later analysis.

The sequence was collected from a man over 45 in good health and CMV-seronegative. Sequenced sample: PBMCs. V and J are TRBV10-2 and TRBJ2-1; tentatively, D is TRBD1 (5 bases). The CDR3 bases are TGCGCCAGCAGTGCCCAAAGGGGATACAATGAGCAGTTCTTC. Protein: CASSAQRGYNEQFF.